The rows below give T cell receptor beta chains drawn from one sample of a study of beta chain features in type 1 diabetes. The assay was immunoSEQ multiplex PCR, and TCRdb's table has in-frame clones only and misses some. The repertoire holds 300,000 to 350,000 clones, with around a fifth as singletons. The sequenced sample was naive CD4+ T cells from blood. The receptors were gathered from a young woman in good health. The CDR3 runs from the conserved cysteine through the conserved F or W. D genes are given only for firm matches. Clone size is not always given. Where it is, it says once, few, many or a class for expanded clones.

v_call: TRBV2; clone_size: NA; j_call: TRBJ2-1; d_call: NA; cdr3_aa: CASGRVLDNEQFF; cdr3_nt: TGTGCCAGCGGGCGGGTTCTAGACAATGAGCAGTTCTTC
v_call: TRBV4-3; clone_size: few; j_call: TRBJ1-2; d_call: NA; cdr3_aa: CASSQDRSEGGYTF; cdr3_nt: TGCGCCAGCAGCCAAGATCGCTCGGAGGGAGGCTACACCTTC
v_call: TRBV2; clone_size: NA; j_call: TRBJ2-5; d_call: TRBD1; cdr3_aa: CASRGQPLQETQYF; cdr3_nt: TGTGCCAGCAGGGGACAGCCACTCCAAGAGACCCAGTACTTC
v_call: TRBV9; clone_size: few; j_call: TRBJ1-1; d_call: NA; cdr3_aa: CASGGSGMNTEAFF; cdr3_nt: TGTGCCAGCGGCGGTAGCGGCATGAACACTGAAGCTTTCTTT
v_call: TRBV30; clone_size: few; j_call: TRBJ1-4; d_call: TRBD1; cdr3_aa: CAWSATTGGVEKLFF; cdr3_nt: TGTGCCTGGAGTGCCACGACAGGGGGCGTGGAAAAACTGTTTTTT
v_call: TRBV6-1; clone_size: NA; j_call: TRBJ1-2; d_call: NA; cdr3_aa: CASSEAEGRTYGYTF; cdr3_nt: TGTGCCAGCAGTGAAGCGGAGGGACGGACTTATGGCTACACCTTC
v_call: TRBV7-9; clone_size: few; j_call: TRBJ2-3; d_call: NA; cdr3_aa: CASSFRAPSTDTQYF; cdr3_nt: TGTGCCAGCAGCTTTAGAGCGCCAAGCACAGATACGCAGTATTTT
v_call: TRBV9; clone_size: few; j_call: TRBJ2-4; d_call: TRBD1; cdr3_aa: CASSVAGQGAGNIQYF; cdr3_nt: TGTGCCAGCAGCGTAGCAGGACAGGGGGCTGGAAACATTCAGTACTTC
v_call: TRBV18; clone_size: NA; j_call: TRBJ1-2; d_call: NA; cdr3_aa: CASSPFTTGRSYGYTF; cdr3_nt: TGTGCCAGCTCACCTTTCACAACAGGGCGAAGCTATGGCTACACCTTC
v_call: TRBV9; clone_size: few; j_call: TRBJ2-7; d_call: TRBD1; cdr3_aa: CASSVGVRGSGYEQYF; cdr3_nt: TGTGCCAGCAGCGTAGGGGTCAGGGGGTCGGGCTACGAGCAGTACTTC
v_call: TRBV30; clone_size: few; j_call: TRBJ1-1; d_call: NA; cdr3_aa: CAWSVQRNTEAFF; cdr3_nt: TGTGCCTGGAGTGTACAAAGGAACACTGAAGCTTTCTTT
v_call: TRBV2; clone_size: NA; j_call: TRBJ2-2; d_call: NA; cdr3_aa: CASRGGPTGELFF; cdr3_nt: TGTGCCAGCAGGGGGGGACCCACCGGGGAGCTGTTTTTT
v_call: TRBV2; clone_size: few; j_call: TRBJ2-1; d_call: NA; cdr3_aa: CASSASGSSYNEQFF; cdr3_nt: TGTGCCAGCAGTGCCAGCGGCAGCTCCTACAATGAGCAGTTCTTC
v_call: TRBV9; clone_size: once; j_call: TRBJ2-2; d_call: NA; cdr3_aa: CASSVAQAGAGELFF; cdr3_nt: TGTGCCAGCAGCGTAGCGCAGGCCGGGGCCGGGGAGCTGTTTTTT